The 21 T cell receptor beta chains below were found in one sample sequenced in a study of response to subunit inactivated influenza vaccine. TCRdb reanalysed the RT-PCR reads using MiXCR and keeps one entry per CDR3 protein. The sample has around 570,000 distinct CDR3 sequences, around 8% seen once. This specimen was PBMCs from blood, taken approximately 25 months after vaccination. The receptors originated from a man aged 50 to 69 who received an inactivated influenza vaccine.

The table lists this clonotype with many counts. This chain joins TRBV9 and TRBJ2-1; 7 bases line up with TRBD2. This CDR3 is 15 amino acids long. After removal of 0 bases from V and 5 bases from J, the junction contained 5 bases not matched to a gene. Germline CDR1 reads SGDLS; CDR2 reads YYNGEE. CDR3 sequence (DNA): TGTGCCAGCAGCGTAGGGTGGGGGGGTAACAATGAGCAGTTCTTC. Amino acid sequence: CASSVGWGGNNEQFF.

This clonotype was found a few times. The chain joins TRBV12-3 or TRBV12-4 to TRBJ2-5, with no clear D. Trimming removed 3 bases at V and 1 base at J, with 6 bases between. This CDR3 contains 13 residues. The CDR3 loop reads CASSLNAQETQYF. CDR3 coding DNA: TGTGCCAGCAGTTTGAACGCCCAAGAGACCCAGTACTTC.

This clonotype was counted between two and nine times. This chain joins TRBV7-3 and TRBJ2-1; D remains ambiguous. Trimming removed 2 bases from V and 8 bases from J, with 10 bases in between. The CDR3 has 13 residues. Germline V gene sequence: CDR1 SGHTA, CDR2 FQGTGA. The CDR3 loop is CASSLAPTHEQFF. CDR3 sequence (DNA): TGTGCCAGCAGCTTAGCGCCCACCCATGAGCAGTTCTTC.

This clonotype was observed many times. This chain joins TRBV4-3 and TRBJ2-3; D assignment may be TRBD1 or TRBD2 (5 bases each). CDR1 and CDR2 from the germline V gene are LGHNA and YSLEER. Trimming shortened V by 1 base and J by 6 bases, and 14 bases separated the two germline ends. CDR3 length equals 15 residues. The DNA of the CDR3 is TGCGCCAGCAGCCAAGGCGCACGGGGCAAGGATACGCAGTATTTT. Encoded protein: CASSQGARGKDTQYF.

This clonotype was seen a few times. The genes are TRBV20-1 and TRBJ1-3, with 7 positions matching TRBD1. The germline CDR1 and CDR2 sequences are DFQATT and SNEGSKA (reference sequence). This CDR3 is built from 15 residues. V shed 4 bases, J shed 0 bases, and the junction held 6 bases outside the gene matches. The chain's CDR3 is CSATETGTSGNTIYF. CDR3 nucleotides: TGCAGTGCTACCGAGACAGGGACCTCTGGAAACACCATATATTTT.

The chain is built from TRBV18 and TRBJ2-7, with D possibly TRBD2 on 5 matching bases. V lost 6 bases, J lost 2 bases, and 11 bases lay in between. The V gene's germline CDR1 is KGHSH and CDR2 LQKENI. The CDR3 totals 13 residues. The CDR3, as DNA: TGTGCCAGCTCCTCGGGGAGTGCCTACGAGCAGTACTTC. Translated, it gives CASSSGSAYEQYF. The full variable domain, with the rest looked up from reference TRBV18 and TRBJ2-7, is NAGVMQNPRHLVRRRGQEARLRCSPMKGHSHVYWYRQLPEEGLKFMVYLQKENIIDESGMPKERFSAEFPKEGPSILRIQQVVRGDSAAYFCASSSGSAYEQYFGPGTRLTVT.

This chain connects TRBV20-1 to TRBJ2-3; 10 bases match TRBD2. The V and J ends lost 0 bases and 4 bases, in that order; junction bases with no gene match: 4. The CDR3 is made up of 15 amino acids. Germline CDR1 reads DFQATT; CDR2 reads SNEGSKA (reference sequence). The CDR3 nucleotides read TGCAGTGCTAGAGATTATAGCGGGAGGCCAGATACGCAGTATTTT. Translating it yields CSARDYSGRPDTQYF.

This clonotype was detected many times. The V gene is TRBV7-9, the J gene TRBJ1-2; D remains ambiguous. The CDR3 spans 12 residues. Germline V CDR1 and CDR2: SEHNR, FQNEAQ (reference sequence). With 4 bases removed from V and 6 bases from J, the gap between germline ends came to 9 bases. CDR3 in amino acids: CASSSVGDGYTF. DNA of the CDR3: TGTGCCAGCAGCTCAGTTGGGGATGGCTACACCTTC.

The V call is TRBV24-1, the J call TRBJ1-2; perhaps TRBD1 as D (6 bases). V lost 3 bases to trimming and J lost 4 bases, with 11 bases between them. CDR3 length: 14 amino acids. Germline loops: CDR1 KGHDR, CDR2 SFDVKD. The CDR3 nucleotides are TGTGCCACCAGTGATCAAACAGGGACCTATGGCTACACCTTC. It encodes CATSDQTGTYGYTF.

This clonotype was seen at least ten times. The gene calls are TRBV12-3 or TRBV12-4 and TRBJ2-3, with TRBD1 matching 8 bases. Losses at the gene ends were 6 bases for V and 1 base for J; bases not matched to a gene: 9. The CDR3 length is 16 residues. CDR3 sequence: CASSPGTGFRTDTQYF. The DNA of the CDR3 is TGTGCCAGCAGCCCCGGGACAGGATTTCGCACAGATACGCAGTATTTT.

The genes are TRBV7-3 and TRBJ2-5, with 9 bases that match TRBD1. Germline V CDR1 and CDR2: SGHTA, FQGTGA. V gave up 2 bases and J gave up 4 bases; unmatched junction bases: 8. The CDR3 has 16 residues. CDR3: CASSLLGTGIGETQYF. The CDR3, as DNA: TGTGCCAGCAGCTTATTGGGGACAGGGATCGGAGAGACCCAGTACTTC.

This clonotype was picked up many times. The chain recombines TRBV20-1 with TRBJ2-3; D unresolved. The CDR3 consists of 11 residues. Deletions cut 3 bases from V and 10 bases from J, with 11 bases between. CDR1 DFQATT and CDR2 SNEGSKA come from the germline V gene (reference sequence). The CDR3 loop is CSASFLGSQYF. CDR3 nucleotide sequence: TGCAGTGCTAGCTTCCTAGGATCGCAGTATTTT.

This chain connects TRBV7-9 to TRBJ2-1, with D perhaps TRBD1 (6 bases). Germline CDR1 is SEHNR and CDR2 is FQNEAQ (reference sequence). The ends were cut back, 5 bases at V and 2 bases at J, with 13 bases in the middle. The length of the CDR3 is 15 residues. CDR3 in amino acids: CASSGQLHTYNEQFF. DNA of the CDR3: TGTGCCAGCAGCGGACAGTTGCATACCTACAATGAGCAGTTCTTC.

The chain employs TRBV15 and TRBJ2-1; no clear D gene. CDR1 is LNHNV and CDR2 is YYDKDF in the germline V gene (reference sequence). Deletions cut 4 bases from V and 5 bases from J, with 9 bases between. This CDR3 is built from 13 residues. The CDR3: CATSKGPNNEQFF. For the CDR3, the DNA is TGTGCCACCAGCAAGGGTCCTAACAATGAGCAGTTCTTC.

Many counts were recorded for this clonotype. V and J are TRBV4-3 and TRBJ1-4; a possible D gene is TRBD1 (5 bases). The CDR3 spans 16 residues. The V and J ends lost 1 base and 7 bases respectively, with 16 bases between them. In germline, CDR1 is LGHNA, CDR2 YSLEER. CDR3 sequence: CASSQGGPSSGEKLFF. The CDR3 DNA follows: TGCGCCAGCAGCCAAGGGGGCCCCTCCTCTGGTGAAAAACTGTTTTTT.

Only a few counts were recorded for this clonotype. This sequence joins TRBV18 and TRBJ2-3, with D tentatively TRBD2 (5 bases). CDR3 size: 17 residues. Germline V gene sequence: CDR1 KGHSH, CDR2 LQKENI. V lost 0 bases, J lost 2 bases, and 15 bases lay in between. In DNA, the CDR3 is TGTGCCAGCTCACCACCGGGAGCTGGGTTTAACACAGATACGCAGTATTTT. It specifies CASSPPGAGFNTDTQYF.

The V call is TRBV6-1, the J call TRBJ1-4; a possible D gene is TRBD1 (5 bases). The CDR3 is made up of 15 amino acids. The V and J ends lost 5 bases and 6 bases respectively, with 16 bases between them. Germline V gives CDR1 MNHNS, CDR2 SASEGT. The CDR3: CASSLYSAGYEKLFF. In DNA form, the CDR3 reads TGTGCCAGCAGTCTATATTCGGCAGGGTATGAAAAACTGTTTTTT.

This clonotype showed up just a few times. This chain uses TRBV18 with TRBJ2-3, with D possibly TRBD1 on 6 matching bases. This CDR3 is built from 19 residues. Trimming took off 0 bases at V and 0 bases at J, with 19 bases between the two ends. The germline CDR1 and CDR2 sequences are KGHSH and LQKENI. Here the CDR3 reads CASSPPGTGLRGSTDTQYF. As DNA, the CDR3 is TGTGCCAGCTCACCACCCGGTACAGGTCTGAGGGGGAGCACAGATACGCAGTATTTT.

This clonotype was detected only a few times. The rearrangement links TRBV18 to TRBJ2-1, with 10 bases lining up with TRBD1. V dropped 0 bases and J dropped 4; count of bases not matched to a gene: 3. The CDR3 consists of 16 residues. Germline CDR1 KGHSH, CDR2 LQKENI. This CDR3 reads CASSPPGQGIYNEQFF. CDR3 DNA: TGTGCCAGCTCACCACCGGGACAGGGGATTTACAATGAGCAGTTCTTC.

Ten or more counts support this clonotype. The chain links TRBV11-2 to TRBJ1-6; D is ambiguous. This CDR3 contains 13 residues. Trimming removed 5 bases from V and 14 bases from J, with 16 bases in between. Per germline, CDR1 SGHAT and CDR2 FQNNGV. The DNA for the CDR3 is TGTGCCAGCAGCGCGAGGAGCTCCCGCACCCTCCACTTT. Translation: CASSARSSRTLHF. Filled out from reference TRBV11-2 and TRBJ1-6, the complete variable domain reads EAGVAQSPRYKIIEKRQSVAFWCNPISGHATLYWYQQILGQGPKLLIQFQNNGVVDDSQLPKDRFSAERLKGVDSTLKIQPAKLEDSAVYLCASSARSSRTLHFGNGTRLTVT.

This clonotype was found a few times. The chain combines TRBV29-1 with TRBJ2-3, with D unresolved. The V and J ends lost 3 bases and 5 bases respectively, with 9 bases between them. The germline CDR1 and CDR2 sequences are SQVTM and ANQGSEA. The CDR3 sequence is 12 residues long. The CDR3 sequence is CSVDRAEDTQYF. The CDR3 nucleotides are TGCAGCGTTGACCGGGCGGAAGATACGCAGTATTTT.